A single T cell receptor (beta chain) is shown here with its context. This clonotype was detected only a few times. There is no known antigen for this receptor. No per-base quality is available; no much larger clone lies one base away. This was a case-control study nested in a cohort of healthcare workers in London, UK, who had nasopharyngeal swab PCR tests and blood samples taken every week. Healthcare workers were recruited during the week of the UK lockdown, between 23 and 31 March 2020, and followed weekly for up to 16 weeks. The CDR3 starts with the cysteine, ends with the phenylalanine, and has 14 residues. Only the CDR3 portion is preserved as DNA: 42 bases, with reading frame beginning at the first base. CDR1 WNHNN and CDR2 SYGVQD were looked up in the germline V gene (reference sequence). V is cut by 0 bases and J by 6 bases, and the space between the germline ends is 8 bases. This record belongs to a study of early T cells in non-severe SARS-CoV-2 infection (dated by TCRdb to the early 2020s). In the study overall: TCR sequencing used bulk RNA from unsorted whole blood, so alpha and beta chains could not be paired.

Libraries were made using 5' RACE. The data were produced on a NextSeq 500. To correct for sequencing error and PCR bias, the TCR library protocol tagged individual cDNA molecules with unique molecular identifiers. Sequencing covered both TCR alpha and beta chains, and within each sample the abundances of alpha and beta sequences were tightly co-correlated. On the study's bioinformatics: Decombinator V4 was used to perform V gene, J gene and CDR3 annotation of TCR sequences. Expanded TCRs were defined as changing significantly between any two time points under a Poisson model with p below 0.0001. TCR abundances were normalised to the total number of TCRs sequenced per sample and expressed as counts per million. MAIT TCRs were defined by TRAV1-2 paired with TRAJ12, TRAJ20 or TRAJ33, and iNKT TCRs by TRAV10 paired with TRAJ18. VDJdb, accessed on 1 November 2021, was searched for TCRs annotated for CMV, EBV and SARS-CoV-2, and TCRs annotated for more than one antigen were excluded. TCRdb redid the processing of the public reads, applying fastp at Q25 and MiXCR, and retained in-frame beta chains. One record per CDR3 amino acid sequence lists the most common genes and DNA. Here the V and J calls rest on TCRdb's processing, not on the authors' analysis. The table for this sample lists under 65,000 distinct CDR3 sequences; 12% of them were counted only once. 1.1% to 1.5% of the sample comes from the top ten.

General conclusions and limits of the study: Matching against VDJdb was skewed toward anti-spike CD8 responses, likely underestimated virus-specific expansions, and missed private and CD4 specificities.

This TCR was recovered from an adult who was a healthcare worker with PCR-confirmed SARS-CoV-2 infection or an uninfected control (not recorded which). The sequence joins TRBV10-1 to TRBJ2-2; the D gene remains uncertain. The sample comprised whole blood. The sequenced DNA: TGCGCCAGCAGTGAGTCGCCCAGCCCCGGGGAGCTGTTTTTT. Translated, it reads CASSESPSPGELFF.